The 26 T cell receptor beta chains listed next were all sequenced from one sample in a study of blood T cells in healthy people across ages. The use of a sample-barcoded 5' primer and a J-beta primer mix characterized a second PCR of roughly 6 to 11 cycles. Via MiXCR, TCRdb re-called the 5' RACE reads, giving one row per CDR3 protein. The repertoire holds a few hundred thousand distinct CDR3 sequences, roughly a quarter seen once, with under 4.5% in the top ten. The sample was also reused in another study, on T cells of mothers and their children.

The sequenced sample was blood. The receptors derive from a boy under 10 years old in good health.

The chain combines TRBV12-5 with TRBJ2-4; D is undetermined. This CDR3 spans 10 amino acids. V was cut by 10 bases and J by 6 bases, with 7 bases left in between. Germline V gene lookup returns CDR1 LGHNT and CDR2 FRNRAP. The CDR3 sequence: CATPLNIQYF. The CDR3 DNA is TGTGCTACCCCTTTAAACATTCAGTACTTC.

The chain combines TRBV29-1 with TRBJ1-1, with D unclear. V gave up 4 bases and J gave up 0 bases, with 9 bases separating them. CDR3 length: 13 amino acids. Germline V gives CDR1 SQVTM, CDR2 ANQGSEA. The CDR3: CSVAQHMNTEAFF. The CDR3 nucleotides read TGCAGCGTTGCTCAGCACATGAACACTGAAGCTTTCTTT.

V and J are TRBV9 and TRBJ1-1; D is ambiguous. Germline V lookup: CDR1 SGDLS, CDR2 YYNGEE. Trimming stripped 3 bases from V and 4 bases from J, with 10 bases between. This CDR3 spans 13 amino acids. CDR3 in DNA: TGTGCCAGCAGCGACGGAGCGAGCACTGAAGCTTTCTTT. This gives the protein CASSDGASTEAFF.

The genes are TRBV13 and TRBJ2-5; possible D gene TRBD1, 5 bases. CDR3 length equals 15 residues. From germline, CDR1 is PRHDT and CDR2 FYEKMQ (reference sequence). With 5 bases removed from V and 2 bases from J, the gap between germline ends came to 15 bases. CDR3 loop: CASSARQLGQETQYF. The CDR3 DNA reads TGTGCCAGCAGCGCCCGACAGCTGGGTCAAGAGACCCAGTACTTC.

The V and J genes are TRBV20-1 and TRBJ1-2, with D unresolved. CDR1 DFQATT and CDR2 SNEGSKA come from the germline V gene (reference sequence). The CDR3 covers 11 residues. Trimming cost V 2 bases and J 2 bases, with 3 bases left between them. The CDR3 is CSARTNYGYTF. In nucleotides, the CDR3 is TGCAGTGCTAGAACCAACTATGGCTACACCTTC.

V and J are TRBV29-1 and TRBJ1-1; D unclear. From germline, CDR1 is SQVTM and CDR2 ANQGSEA. V shed 5 bases and J shed 0 bases, with 10 bases lying between them. This CDR3 region has 13 residues. The CDR3: CSVIFTMNTEAFF. The CDR3 coding sequence is TGCAGCGTTATTTTTACTATGAACACTGAAGCTTTCTTT. Filled out from reference TRBV29-1 and TRBJ1-1, the complete variable domain reads SAVISQKPSRDICQRGTSLTIQCQVDSQVTMMFWYRQQPGQSLTLIATANQGSEATYESGFVIDKFPISRPNLTFSTLTVSNMSPEDSSIYLCSVIFTMNTEAFFGQGTRLTVV.

The chain uses TRBV6-1 and TRBJ2-3; 8 bases align to TRBD2. The CDR3 is 15 amino acids. The trim removed 3 bases at V and 6 bases at J, leaving 8 bases unmatched. The germline V gene has CDR1 MNHNS and CDR2 SASEGT. The CDR3 sequence is CASSEDDSGGDTQYF. The CDR3 DNA follows: TGTGCCAGCAGTGAGGACGACTCGGGAGGGGATACGCAGTATTTT.

The genes are TRBV6-6 and TRBJ2-7; D perhaps matches TRBD1 (6 bases). The germline V and J ends were trimmed by 2 bases and 5 bases, with 16 bases remaining between them. The germline gives CDR1 MNHNY, CDR2 SVGAGI (reference sequence). The CDR3 extends over 15 amino acids. The CDR3 sequence: CASSYTLQGSHEQYF. CDR3 bases: TGTGCCAGCAGTTACACCCTACAGGGATCCCACGAGCAGTACTTC.

In this sample, this clonotype turned up a few times. Germline is not matched at one junction end, which may reflect a read error. The chain couples TRBV28 to TRBJ2-2, with 8 positions matching TRBD1. Germline V lookup: CDR1 MDHEN, CDR2 SYDVKM. This CDR3 comprises 16 residues. CDR3 region: CASSLRTGLNTGELVF. CDR3 DNA: TGTGCCAGCAGTTTAAGGACAGGGCTGAACACCGGGGAGCTGGTTTTT.

This clonotype showed up many times. The chain couples TRBV20-1 to TRBJ1-2; TRBD1 is a possible D gene (6 bases). The CDR3 runs to 14 residues. V was cut by 0 bases and J by 7 bases, with 15 bases left in between. CDR1 DFQATT and CDR2 SNEGSKA come from the germline V gene (reference sequence). Written as DNA, the CDR3 is TGCAGTGCTAGAGAACCGGGACAATCCGTTGGCTACACCTTC. This translates into CSAREPGQSVGYTF.

The CDR3, as DNA: TGTGCCAGCAGCCTAAATTACAGGTTGCCCGCATCAGGCAACAATGAGCAGTTCTTC. This encodes CASSLNYRLPASGNNEQFF. The chain employs TRBV7-6 and TRBJ2-1, with a tentative D call TRBD1 (5 bases). Germline V CDR1 and CDR2: SGHVS, FNYEAQ. The CDR3 extends over 19 amino acids. Trimming pared 5 bases from V and 5 bases from J, leaving 28 bases between.

This clonotype was seen a handful of times. This sequence joins TRBV20-1 and TRBJ1-3; the match to TRBD1 covers 7 bases. Unmatched junction bases numbered 16, after V lost 5 bases and J lost 0 bases. The CDR3 has 18 residues. Germline assignment: CDR1 DFQATT and CDR2 SNEGSKA (reference sequence). CDR3 in DNA: TGCAGTGCTTCCTACGGGGGACAGACATTTAACTCTGGAAACACCATATATTTT. Protein: CSASYGGQTFNSGNTIYF.

V and J are TRBV20-1 and TRBJ1-2, with a weak D call TRBD1 (6 bases). The CDR3 covers 14 residues. CDR1 and CDR2 from the germline V gene are DFQATT and SNEGSKA (reference sequence). Trimming took off 5 bases at V and 8 bases at J, with 21 bases between the two ends. Here the CDR3 reads CSAPILDRLRGYTF. The CDR3 DNA is TGCAGTGCTCCCATCCTAGACAGGTTGAGGGGCTACACCTTC.

This clonotype showed up just a few times. This chain links TRBV10-3 with TRBJ2-5, with TRBD2 matching 10 bases. The J call could be wrong; TRBJ2-1 is a better fit for the DNA end. Germline values: CDR1 ENHRY, CDR2 SYGVKD. This CDR3 has 12 amino acids. The CDR3 protein is CAIGAGGDEQFF. DNA for the CDR3: TGTGCCATCGGAGCGGGAGGGGATGAGCAGTTCTTC.

This clonotype occurred many times. J is TRBJ2-2 and V is TRBV10-3; the D gene is possibly TRBD2 (7 bases). The ends were cut back, 3 bases at V and 4 bases at J, with 12 bases in the middle. From germline, CDR1 is ENHRY and CDR2 SYGVKD. The CDR3 loop spans 15 amino acids. The CDR3 protein is CAISDGGAPTGELFF. CDR3 coding DNA: TGTGCCATCAGTGATGGGGGGGCCCCCACCGGGGAGCTGTTTTTT.

At least ten counts were recorded for this clonotype. The chain has TRBV27 and TRBJ2-5, with TRBD1 matching over 9 bases. Looked up from germline, CDR1 is MNHEY and CDR2 is SMNVEV (reference sequence). CDR3 length: 13 amino acids. Trimming cost V 9 bases and J 4 bases; bases outside gene matches: 6. The CDR3 region has the DNA TGTGCCAGACAGGGGGCGCCCCGAGAGACCCAGTACTTC. This gives the protein CARQGAPRETQYF.

This clonotype was picked up one time. J is TRBJ2-1 and V is TRBV4-3; possibly TRBD2 for D (5 bases). The CDR3 contains 16 residues. V dropped 0 bases and J dropped 1 base, with 10 bases sitting between them. The germline V gene encodes CDR1 LGHNA and CDR2 YSLEER. CDR3 DNA sequence: TGCGCCAGCAGCCAAGAGTCCGGGAATTCCTACAATGAGCAGTTCTTC. Translated, it gives CASSQESGNSYNEQFF.

The V call is TRBV2, the J call TRBJ1-4; weak D call: TRBD1 (6 bases). The CDR3 is 11 amino acids. The V gene's germline CDR1 is SNHLY and CDR2 FYNNEI. V was trimmed by 6 bases and J by 7 bases, leaving 6 bases between them. CDR3 in amino acids: CASRGAEKLFF. CDR3 nucleotide sequence: TGTGCCAGCAGGGGGGCTGAAAAACTGTTTTTT.

This clonotype came up a few times. The rearrangement links TRBV29-1 to TRBJ2-3; TRBD2 matches 10 bases. The CDR3 covers 13 residues. Germline V gene lookup returns CDR1 SQVTM and CDR2 ANQGSEA. J was trimmed by 3 bases and V by 4 bases; bases with no gene match: 1. The CDR3 DNA is TGCAGCGTTGCAGCGGGGGGGACAGATACGCAGTATTTT. Encoded protein: CSVAAGGTDTQYF.

The chain recombines TRBV28 with TRBJ2-1; TRBD1 agrees at 10 bases. The CDR3 extends over 16 amino acids. CDR1 is MDHEN and CDR2 is SYDVKM in the germline V gene. Trimming at V came to 8 bases and at J to 2 bases, leaving 9 bases not matched to a gene. CDR3 nucleotides: TGTGCCAGCGCCCCCGGGGACAGGGGAGCCTACAATGAGCAGTTCTTC. This gives the protein CASAPGDRGAYNEQFF.

The chain joins TRBV5-1 to TRBJ2-4; D is possibly TRBD2 (6 bases). Trimming removed 3 bases at V and 1 base at J, with 11 bases between. In germline, CDR1 is SGHRS, CDR2 YFSETQ. This CDR3 spans 15 amino acids. CDR3 nucleotides: TGCGCCAGCAGCTGGGGGGTTGCGGCCAAAAACATTCAGTACTTC. Translation gives CASSWGVAAKNIQYF.

The chain is built from TRBV29-1 and TRBJ2-5; 8 bases align to TRBD2. V shed 2 bases, J shed 11 bases, and the junction held 16 bases outside the gene matches. The CDR3 is made up of 15 amino acids. Germline CDR1 is SQVTM and CDR2 is ANQGSEA. The CDR3 DNA reads as TGCAGCGTTGAATTAGCCGGGACTAGAACTAGGGAGCAGTACTTC. This translates into CSVELAGTRTREQYF.

The rearrangement uses TRBV6-6 and TRBJ2-5; 9 bases map to TRBD2. In germline, CDR1 is MNHNY, CDR2 SVGAGI (reference sequence). Unmatched junction bases numbered 2, after V lost 7 bases and J lost 5 bases. The CDR3 consists of 12 residues. In DNA form, the CDR3 reads TGTGCCAGCACCACTAGCGGGGAGACCCAGTACTTC. It translates to CASTTSGETQYF.

This clonotype was found a few times. The J gene is TRBJ1-2, the V gene TRBV6-1, with 8 bases lining up with TRBD1. CDR1 is MNHNS, CDR2 SASEGT, per germline. This CDR3 comprises 13 residues. The trim removed 2 bases at V and 4 bases at J, leaving 0 bases unmatched. Written as DNA, the CDR3 is TGTGCCAGCAGTGAAACAGGGGGCTATGGCTACACCTTC. This codes for CASSETGGYGYTF.

This clonotype was counted between two and nine times. The V and J genes are TRBV5-5 and TRBJ2-7; 8 nucleotides match TRBD2. CDR3 length: 15 residues. CDR1 is SGHKS and CDR2 is YYEKEE in the germline V gene (reference sequence). The V gene end was trimmed by 0 bases and the J gene end by 2 bases; junction bases not matched to a gene: 4. The chain's CDR3 is CASSLVASGPYEQYF. The CDR3 coding sequence is TGTGCCAGCAGCTTGGTTGCTAGCGGGCCCTACGAGCAGTACTTC.

This sequence joins TRBV20-1 and TRBJ1-5; D gene uncertain. The CDR3 is 14 residues long. V was clipped by 6 bases and J by 0 bases, with 12 bases between them. Looked up from germline, CDR1 is DFQATT and CDR2 is SNEGSKA (reference sequence). In DNA form, the CDR3 reads TGCAGTGCCCCGAGAGGTGGTAGCAATCAGCCCCAGCATTTT. Its translation is CSAPRGGSNQPQHF.